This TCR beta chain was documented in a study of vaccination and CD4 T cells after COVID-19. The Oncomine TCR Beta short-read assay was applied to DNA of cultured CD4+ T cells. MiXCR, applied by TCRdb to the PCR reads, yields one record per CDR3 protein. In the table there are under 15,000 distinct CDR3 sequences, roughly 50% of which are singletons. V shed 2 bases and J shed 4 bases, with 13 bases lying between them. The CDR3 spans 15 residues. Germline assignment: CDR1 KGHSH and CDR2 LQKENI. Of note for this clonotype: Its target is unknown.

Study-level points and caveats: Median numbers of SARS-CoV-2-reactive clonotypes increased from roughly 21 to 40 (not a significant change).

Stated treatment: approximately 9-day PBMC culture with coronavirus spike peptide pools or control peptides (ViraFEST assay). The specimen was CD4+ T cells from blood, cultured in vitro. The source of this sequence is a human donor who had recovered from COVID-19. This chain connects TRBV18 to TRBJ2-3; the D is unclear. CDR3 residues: CASSPGIDAADTQYF. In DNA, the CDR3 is TGTGCCAGCTCACCAGGGATAGACGCGGCAGATACGCAGTATTTT.